This TCR beta chain came from a study of shared clonotypes between healthy human individuals (dated by TCRdb to about 2020). Broadly, across the study: A couple of women and a few men aged 18 to 49 years were included in the cohort. For each donor, CD4 naive and CD4 memory were each given three plates, CD8 naive was given two plates, and CD8 memory was given one plate. Blood TCR repertoires of a handful of healthy adults were deeply sequenced to estimate repertoire size and the extent of clonotype sharing between individuals. Different laboratories and diverse techniques were used to prepare libraries and sequence TCR repertoires, to increase sequencing depth and limit assay-specific biases. Leukapheresis yielded between about 0.94 and 8.9 billion PBMCs per donor.

CDR1 and CDR2 (SQVTM, ANQGSEA) derive from the germline V gene. Including cysteine and phenylalanine, the CDR3 has 13 amino acids. Only the CDR3 DNA stays, 39 bases, in frame from base 1. Trimming takes 7 bases from V and 8 bases from J, and the germline ends sit 18 bases apart. On the study overall, not on this receptor specifically: Pairwise subsampling indicated that sequencing depth was expected to affect the degree of clonotype sharing among donors. About 4.5% of naive CD4, 3.5% of naive CD8, roughly 2.5% of memory CD4, and about 0.4% of memory CD8 clonotypes were shared across several donors. Higher generation probabilities were observed for clonotypes shared by all four sorted-subset donors than for non-shared clonotypes. Naive subsets generally had larger estimated clonotype richness than memory subsets. Sampling was restricted to blood, and TCR repertoires in tissues likely differ from the TCR repertoires found in blood. Because the study included a small number of donors, the genetic and exposure-history diversity represented was limited. Rarefaction of sorted-subset datasets indicated incomplete sequencing despite the large sequencing depth.

The donors were healthy, HIV-negative adults with no recently reported acute infections or vaccinations. Every donor was a Caucasian adult residing in Nashville, Tennessee, USA. CD4+ T cells were enriched by magnetic negative selection, after which naive cells were positively selected on CD45RA and the negative fraction was taken as the memory subset. After blood collection by leukapheresis, PBMCs were isolated using Ficoll-Histopaque density gradient centrifugation and then cryopreserved in the vapor phase of liquid nitrogen. Analytical flow cytometry was used to check the purity and quantity of every magnetically sorted T cell population. Each sorted fraction had its genomic DNA isolated and then quantified by UV absorbance on a Nanodrop 2000c. A word on this clone: Its target antigen remains unknown. No much larger clonotype is one base removed from it; base qualities were not supplied.

Using the deep immunoSEQ assay, multiplex PCR amplified TCR CDR3 regions from genomic DNA. For each cell subset, the extracted genomic DNA was distributed evenly across all wells of several immunoSEQ 96-well plates, and each plate served as one replicate. For sorted subsets, around 0.2 ug of genomic DNA, equivalent to 25,000 to 30,000 T cell genomes, went into each replicate PCR. Purified libraries were measured with a Qubit 3.0 fluorometer, size-checked on a Bioanalyzer 2100, and measured again with the KAPA Library Quantification kit. Each immunoSEQ 96-well plate was sequenced on its own single-read 150-cycle Illumina NextSeq 550 flow cell. As for the authors' bioinformatics: Because the immunoSEQ output included only junctional sequences and no quality scores, the filtering could not be the same as the filtering used for full-length reads. To assign V/J genes and CDR3, sequences were annotated using PyIR, a Python wrapper for IgBLAST v1.9, with IMGT germline references. Any read was removed if the V/J assignment was weak (E-value above 1e-6), the CDR3 was missing, or the read contained stop codons, out-of-frame junctions, or ambiguous translated residues. V3J clonotypes were defined as sequences sharing an identical inferred V gene, J gene, and CDR3 amino acid sequence. Percentage overlap between repertoires was computed as shared unique clonotypes divided by the size of the smaller repertoire. Three approaches were used to assess repertoire richness: RTK rarefaction, the Chao1 estimator, and Recon v2.1 estimates of unobserved clonotypes. Generation probabilities were computed with OLGA for all TCRbeta clonotypes obtained by the gDNA method from a handful of donors. TCRdb provides this immuneACCESS table in a form limited to in-frame rearrangements. Some clones are lacking; in checked studies, under half of them reflect an unresolved V gene, and why the rest are absent is not known. V and J calls plus clone size are reproduced from that table; the DNA served to infer D and trimming. This sample is represented by millions of clones; about 95% of them were singletons. 0.1% to 0.15% of the sample comes from the top ten.

The sequence was collected from a man aged 18 to 30 in good health. In this chain, TRBV29-1 is recombined with TRBJ2-1, with TRBD2 tentatively as D gene (7 bases match). Input material: naive CD4+ T cells sorted from blood. The intended sense of this specimen's cell subset or site label: CD45RA+ positively selected. The bases are TGCAGCGCCGGGGGGCGGGTTAGTGATGAGCAGTTCTTC. It translates to CSAGGRVSDEQFF.